This record covers a single T cell receptor beta chain. The antigen is undetermined. The sample is drawn from a study of cytotoxic CD8 clonotypes in ibrutinib-treated CLL. Study-level background: Across the patients, 11 were relapsed/refractory, about 15 treatment-naive and under 18 IGHV unmutated. Partial response occurred in about 25 patients and complete response in 2; at median approximately 65 months, about 14 remained remitted and roughly 12 progressed. It was after a median roughly 13 months of treatment, range 6 to 36, that response samples were taken. Overall study results and limits: Clonality climbed at ibrutinib response, then dropped toward baseline at progression.

The ends were cut back, 1 base at V and 3 bases at J, with 12 bases in the middle. CDR1 and CDR2 from the germline V gene are SGHVS and FQNEAQ. The CDR3 is 15 residues long. Measured with immunoSEQ multiplex PCR; TCRdb has only the in-frame clones, and not every one. This sample has 25,000 to 30,000 clones, with around three fifths found just once. The origin of this receptor is a human donor with chronic lymphocytic leukemia. This sequence joins TRBV7-8 and TRBJ1-2; perhaps TRBD1 as D (5 bases). Specimen: PBMCs, collected before ibrutinib treatment. The CDR3 loop is CASSLVWGPDYGYTF. CDR3 DNA sequence: TGTGCCAGCAGCTTAGTGTGGGGCCCTGACTATGGCTACACCTTC. Drawing the rest from reference TRBV7-8 and TRBJ1-2, the complete variable domain is GAGVSQSPRYKVAKRGQDVALRCDPISGHVSLFWYQQALGQGPEFLTYFQNEAQLDKSGLPSDRFFAERPEGSVSTLKIQRTQQEDSAVYLCASSLVWGPDYGYTFGSGTRLTVV.